Presented here are 10 T cell receptor beta chains from one specimen sequenced in a study of blood T cell repertoires in COVID-19. Here immunoSEQ multiplex PCR was the method, and the copy in TCRdb shows in-frame clones only, minus some. The data show about 94,000 clones, 80% to 85% seen once. The sample was peripheral blood. The receptors shown here come from a man aged 55 to 70 with acute or convalescent COVID-19.

The chain links TRBV9 to TRBJ1-1; D is possibly TRBD1 (5 bases). Per the germline V gene, CDR1 is SGDLS and CDR2 is YYNGEE. The CDR3 contains 16 residues. V was trimmed by 3 bases and J by 3 bases, leaving 18 bases between them. The DNA of the CDR3 is TGTGCCAGCAGCGAGGGCCCCCGGGGGAGAGACACTGAAGCTTTCTTT. The encoded protein is CASSEGPRGRDTEAFF. Together with reference TRBV9 and TRBJ1-1, the CDR3 gives the full variable domain: DSGVTQTPKHLITATGQRVTLRCSPRSGDLSVYWYQQSLDQGLQFLIQYYNGEERAKGNILERFSAQQFPDLHSELNLSSLELGDSALYFCASSEGPRGRDTEAFFGQGTRLTVV.

This clone was counted a single time. The chain uses TRBV27 and TRBJ2-5; 7 bases map to TRBD1. V lost 3 bases and J lost 5; bases outside the gene matches: 6. Germline CDR1 and CDR2: MNHEY and SMNVEV (reference sequence). This CDR3 is built from 14 residues. CDR3 region: CASSLSGRGETQYF. Written as DNA, the CDR3 is TGTGCCAGCAGTTTGAGTGGCAGGGGGGAGACCCAGTACTTC.

The chain employs TRBV10-3 and TRBJ1-1; TRBD1 matches 7 bases. This CDR3 has 13 amino acids. J was trimmed by 1 base and V by 9 bases; bases with no gene match: 5. CDR1 and CDR2 from the germline V gene are ENHRY and SYGVKD. The CDR3 DNA is TGTGCCATAACAGGGGATCCGAACACTGAAGCTTTCTTT. Translating it yields CAITGDPNTEAFF.

The V gene is TRBV9, the J gene TRBJ2-7, with TRBD1 as a possible D gene (6 bases). CDR1 and CDR2 (germline): SGDLS, YYNGEE. The CDR3 has 15 amino acids. V was pared by 1 base and J by 4 bases, with 15 bases between. The CDR3 nucleotides are TGTGCCAGCAGCGTATCGTGGGGAGACAGGTACGAGCAGTACTTC. This sequence encodes CASSVSWGDRYEQYF. Full variable domain (outside the CDR3, taken from reference TRBV9 and TRBJ2-7): DSGVTQTPKHLITATGQRVTLRCSPRSGDLSVYWYQQSLDQGLQFLIQYYNGEERAKGNILERFSAQQFPDLHSELNLSSLELGDSALYFCASSVSWGDRYEQYFGPGTRLTVT.

The J gene is TRBJ2-1, the V gene TRBV2; TRBD2 aligns across 9 bases. This CDR3 contains 15 residues. The V segment lost 4 bases and the J segment 8 bases; nucleotides outside the gene matches: 9. Looked up from germline, CDR1 is SNHLY and CDR2 is FYNNEI. CDR3 in DNA: TGTGCCAGCAGTGGTTTGCGGGGGGGAGGCTATGAGCAGTTCTTC. This codes for CASSGLRGGGYEQFF.

This sequence joins TRBV24-1 and TRBJ1-6; 9 positions agree with TRBD1. Losses at the gene ends were 4 bases for V and 6 bases for J; bases not matched to a gene: 9. This CDR3 contains 17 residues. Germline CDR1 reads KGHDR; CDR2 reads SFDVKD. The CDR3 loop reads CATSESKLTGGNSPLHF. Written as DNA, the CDR3 is TGTGCCACCAGTGAATCCAAATTGACAGGGGGTAATTCACCCCTCCACTTT.

The chain links TRBV24-1 to TRBJ2-6; D remains ambiguous. V was cut by 2 bases and J by 0 bases, with 7 bases left in between. The length of the CDR3 is 16 residues. Germline CDR1 reads KGHDR; CDR2 reads SFDVKD. CDR3 DNA sequence: TGTGCCACCAGTGATTGGCGGTCCTCTGGGGCCAACGTCCTGACTTTC. This translates into CATSDWRSSGANVLTF.

V usage is TRBV7-2 and J usage is TRBJ2-1; no clear D gene. The germline V gene has CDR1 SGHTA and CDR2 FQGNSA. The CDR3 spans 17 residues. Trimming took off 2 bases at V and 0 bases at J, with 14 bases between the two ends. The CDR3 DNA reads as TGTGCCAGCAGCTTAAATGTCGGGTCCAGCTCCTACAATGAGCAGTTCTTC. Amino acids: CASSLNVGSSSYNEQFF.

This chain links TRBV7-2 with TRBJ1-1; D uncertain. This CDR3 comprises 14 residues. V was pared by 2 bases and J by 3 bases, with 10 bases between. Germline V CDR1 and CDR2: SGHTA, FQGNSA. The CDR3 DNA reads TGTGCCAGCAGCTTAAAGAGGAGGGACACTGAAGCTTTCTTT. Its protein is CASSLKRRDTEAFF.

A single count supports this clone. The chain links TRBV4-3 to TRBJ2-2, with D perhaps TRBD1 (7 bases). Germline lookup yields CDR1 LGHNA and CDR2 YSLEER. Trimming pared 0 bases from V and 1 base from J, leaving 12 bases between. CDR3 size: 17 residues. The CDR3 loop is CASSQDAQGGNTGELFF. CDR3 DNA: TGCGCCAGCAGCCAAGATGCCCAGGGGGGGAACACCGGGGAGCTGTTTTTT.